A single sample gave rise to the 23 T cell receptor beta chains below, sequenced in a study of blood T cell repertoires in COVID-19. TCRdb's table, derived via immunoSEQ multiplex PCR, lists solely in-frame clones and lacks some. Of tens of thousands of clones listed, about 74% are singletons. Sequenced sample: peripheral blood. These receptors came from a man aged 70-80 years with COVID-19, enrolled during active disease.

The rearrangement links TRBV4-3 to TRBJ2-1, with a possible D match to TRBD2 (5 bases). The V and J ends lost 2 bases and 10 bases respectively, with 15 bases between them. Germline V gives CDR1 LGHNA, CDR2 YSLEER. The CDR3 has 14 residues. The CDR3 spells CASSQLGSSGEQFF. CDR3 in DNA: TGCGCCAGCAGCCAATTAGGGAGTTCAGGAGAGCAGTTCTTC.

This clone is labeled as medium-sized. The CDR3 DNA sequence: TGTGCCAGTGACGGGGGTAGAGCTTTCTTT. Its protein is CASDGGRAFF. J is TRBJ1-1 and V is TRBV2; a weak D match, TRBD1 (5 bases). Trimming shortened V by 9 bases and J by 10 bases, and 12 bases separated the two germline ends. CDR3 size: 10 residues. Germline CDR1 and CDR2: SNHLY and FYNNEI.

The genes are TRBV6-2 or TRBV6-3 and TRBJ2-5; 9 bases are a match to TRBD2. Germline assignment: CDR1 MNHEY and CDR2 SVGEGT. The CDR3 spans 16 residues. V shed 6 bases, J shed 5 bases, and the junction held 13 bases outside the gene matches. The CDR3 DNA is TGTGCCAGCAGCCCTCGCGGGGCGGGAGGGGTGGAGACCCAGTACTTC. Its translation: CASSPRGAGGVETQYF.

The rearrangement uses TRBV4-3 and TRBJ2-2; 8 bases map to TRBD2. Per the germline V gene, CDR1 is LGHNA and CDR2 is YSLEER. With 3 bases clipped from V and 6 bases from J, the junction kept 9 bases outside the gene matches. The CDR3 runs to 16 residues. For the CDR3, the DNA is TGCGCCAGCAGCCACATACTAGCGGTTGCCCCCGGGGAGCTGTTTTTT. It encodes CASSHILAVAPGELFF.

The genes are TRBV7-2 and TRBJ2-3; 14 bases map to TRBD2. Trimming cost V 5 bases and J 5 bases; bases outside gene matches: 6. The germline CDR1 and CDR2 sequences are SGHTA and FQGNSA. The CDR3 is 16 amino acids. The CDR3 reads CASSPGLAGVGDTQYF. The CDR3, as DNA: TGTGCCAGCAGCCCGGGACTAGCGGGAGTGGGAGATACGCAGTATTTT. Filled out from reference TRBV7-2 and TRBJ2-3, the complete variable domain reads GAGVSQSPSNKVTEKGKDVELRCDPISGHTALYWYRQSLGQGLEFLIYFQGNSAPDKSGLPSDRFSAERTGGSVSTLTIQRTQQEDSAVYLCASSPGLAGVGDTQYFGPGTRLTVL.

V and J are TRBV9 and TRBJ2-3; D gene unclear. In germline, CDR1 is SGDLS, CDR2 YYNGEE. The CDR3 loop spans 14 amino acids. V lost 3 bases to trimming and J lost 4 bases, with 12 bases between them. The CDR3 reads CASSALLGADTQYF. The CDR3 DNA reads TGTGCCAGCAGCGCCCTCTTAGGAGCAGATACGCAGTATTTT.

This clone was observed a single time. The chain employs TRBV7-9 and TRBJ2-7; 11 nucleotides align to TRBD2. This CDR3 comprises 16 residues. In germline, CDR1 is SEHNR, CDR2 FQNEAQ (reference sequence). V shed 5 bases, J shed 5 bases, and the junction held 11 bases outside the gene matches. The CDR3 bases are TGTGCCAGCAGCCCAACCGTACTAGCGGGAGCCGACGAGCAGTACTTC. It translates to CASSPTVLAGADEQYF.

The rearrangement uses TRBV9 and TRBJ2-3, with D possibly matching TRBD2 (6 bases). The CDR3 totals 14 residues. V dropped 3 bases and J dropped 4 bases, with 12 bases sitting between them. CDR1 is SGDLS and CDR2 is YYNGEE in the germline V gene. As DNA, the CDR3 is TGTGCCAGCAGCGACGGACTATCGCCAGATACGCAGTATTTT. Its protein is CASSDGLSPDTQYF.

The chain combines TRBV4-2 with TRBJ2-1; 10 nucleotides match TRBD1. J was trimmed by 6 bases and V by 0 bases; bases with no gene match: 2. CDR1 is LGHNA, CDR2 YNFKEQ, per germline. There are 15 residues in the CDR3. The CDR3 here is CASSQEGTGVNEQFF. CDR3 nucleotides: TGTGCCAGCAGCCAAGAGGGGACAGGGGTCAATGAGCAGTTCTTC.

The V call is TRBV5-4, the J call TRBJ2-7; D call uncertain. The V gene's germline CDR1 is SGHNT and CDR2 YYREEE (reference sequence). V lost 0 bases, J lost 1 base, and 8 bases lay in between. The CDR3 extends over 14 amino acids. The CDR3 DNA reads TGTGCCAGCAGCTTGGTTACAGAATCCTACGAGCAGTACTTC. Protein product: CASSLVTESYEQYF.

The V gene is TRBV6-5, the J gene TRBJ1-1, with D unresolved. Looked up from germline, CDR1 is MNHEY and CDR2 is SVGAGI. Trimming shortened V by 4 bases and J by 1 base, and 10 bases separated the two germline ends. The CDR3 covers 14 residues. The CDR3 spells CASSSFDSNTEAFF. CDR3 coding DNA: TGTGCCAGCAGTTCCTTCGACTCGAACACTGAAGCTTTCTTT.

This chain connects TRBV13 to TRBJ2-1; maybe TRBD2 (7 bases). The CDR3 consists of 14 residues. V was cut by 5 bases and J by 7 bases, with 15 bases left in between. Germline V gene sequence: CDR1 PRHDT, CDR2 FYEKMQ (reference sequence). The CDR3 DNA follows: TGTGCCAGCAGCCACGGGGAGGGGGAGAATGAGCAGTTCTTC. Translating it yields CASSHGEGENEQFF.

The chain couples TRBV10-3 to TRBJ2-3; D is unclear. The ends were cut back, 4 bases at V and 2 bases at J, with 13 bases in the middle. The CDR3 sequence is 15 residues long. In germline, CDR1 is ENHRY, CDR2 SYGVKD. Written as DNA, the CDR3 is TGTGCCATCAGTGTTGGCTCACGTACCACAGATACGCAGTATTTT. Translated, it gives CAISVGSRTTDTQYF.

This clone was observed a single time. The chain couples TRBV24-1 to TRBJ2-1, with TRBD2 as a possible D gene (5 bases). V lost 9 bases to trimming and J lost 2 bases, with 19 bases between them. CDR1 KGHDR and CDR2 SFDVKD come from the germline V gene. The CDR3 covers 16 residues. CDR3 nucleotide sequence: TGTGCCACCTCCCCCGTGGGAGCCCCACCCTACAATGAGCAGTTCTTC. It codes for CATSPVGAPPYNEQFF.

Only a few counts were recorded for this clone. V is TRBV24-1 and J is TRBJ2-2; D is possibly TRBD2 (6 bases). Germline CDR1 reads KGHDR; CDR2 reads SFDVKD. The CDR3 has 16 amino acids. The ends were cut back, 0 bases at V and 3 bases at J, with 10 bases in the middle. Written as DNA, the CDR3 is TGTGCCACCAGTGATTTGGGGGGGTTCGACACCGGGGAGCTGTTTTTT. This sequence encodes CATSDLGGFDTGELFF.

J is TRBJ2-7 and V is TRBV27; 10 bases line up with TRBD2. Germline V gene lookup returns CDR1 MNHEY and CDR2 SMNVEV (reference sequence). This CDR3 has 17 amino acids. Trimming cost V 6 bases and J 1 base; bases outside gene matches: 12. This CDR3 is CASSRRGGTSASYEQYF. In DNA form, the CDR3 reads TGTGCCAGCAGCCGCCGGGGGGGGACTAGCGCTTCCTACGAGCAGTACTTC.

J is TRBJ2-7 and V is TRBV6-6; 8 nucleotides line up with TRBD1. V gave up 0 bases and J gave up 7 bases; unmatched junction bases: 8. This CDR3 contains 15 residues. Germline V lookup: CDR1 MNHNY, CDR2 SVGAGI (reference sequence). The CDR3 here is CASSYSVQGAGEQYF. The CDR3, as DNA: TGTGCCAGCAGTTACTCAGTCCAGGGGGCAGGGGAGCAGTACTTC.

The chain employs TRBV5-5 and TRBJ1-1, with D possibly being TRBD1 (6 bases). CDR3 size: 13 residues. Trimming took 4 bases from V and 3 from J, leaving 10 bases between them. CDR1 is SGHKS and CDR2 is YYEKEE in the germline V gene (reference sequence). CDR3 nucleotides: TGTGCCAGCAGCGCCCACAGGGACACTGAAGCTTTCTTT. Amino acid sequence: CASSAHRDTEAFF.

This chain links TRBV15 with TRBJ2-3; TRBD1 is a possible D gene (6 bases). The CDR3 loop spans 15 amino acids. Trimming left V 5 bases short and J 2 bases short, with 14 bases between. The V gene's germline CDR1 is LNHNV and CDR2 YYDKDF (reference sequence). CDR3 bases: TGTGCCACCAGCGAATTAGGGACAACCACAGATACGCAGTATTTT. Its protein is CATSELGTTTDTQYF.

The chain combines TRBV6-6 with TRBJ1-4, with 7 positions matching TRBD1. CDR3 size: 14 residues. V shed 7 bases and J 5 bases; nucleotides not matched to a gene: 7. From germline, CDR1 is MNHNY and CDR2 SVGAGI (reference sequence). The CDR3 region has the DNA TGTGCCAGCACCTCGGGACAGAGAAATGAAAAACTGTTTTTT. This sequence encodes CASTSGQRNEKLFF.

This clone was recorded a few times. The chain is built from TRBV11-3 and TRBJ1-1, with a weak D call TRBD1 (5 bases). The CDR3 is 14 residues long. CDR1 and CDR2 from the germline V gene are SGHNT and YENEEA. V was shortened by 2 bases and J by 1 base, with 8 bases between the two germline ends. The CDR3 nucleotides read TGTGCCAGCAGCTTATCCGGGGGGAACACTGAAGCTTTCTTT. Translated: CASSLSGGNTEAFF.

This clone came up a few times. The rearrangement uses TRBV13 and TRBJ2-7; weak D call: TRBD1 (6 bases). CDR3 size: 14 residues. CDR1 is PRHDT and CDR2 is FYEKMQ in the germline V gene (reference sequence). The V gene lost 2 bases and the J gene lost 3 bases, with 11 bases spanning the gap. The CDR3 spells CASSLTGTLYEQYF. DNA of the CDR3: TGTGCCAGCAGCTTAACAGGGACCCTCTACGAGCAGTACTTC.

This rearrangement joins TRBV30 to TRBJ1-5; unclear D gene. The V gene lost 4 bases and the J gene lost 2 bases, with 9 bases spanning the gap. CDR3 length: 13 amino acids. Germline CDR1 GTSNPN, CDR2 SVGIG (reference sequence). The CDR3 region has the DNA TGTGCCTGGACCAGGCCCGGCAATCAGCCCCAGCATTTT. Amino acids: CAWTRPGNQPQHF.